These T cell receptor beta chains were read from a single sample in a study of T cells after posttransplantation cyclophosphamide. TCRdb keeps only in-frame clones here, not all; method: immunoSEQ multiplex PCR. The sample contains 15,000 to 20,000 clones, 85% of which appear only once. Sequenced material: PBMCs, taken after allogeneic stem cell transplant with calcineurin inhibitor and methotrexate. Receptor source: a female patient younger than 35 who received an allogeneic stem cell transplant from an unrelated donor, was CMV-positive, and had acute and chronic GVHD. Part of the T cell pool may stem from the graft donor. Both conserved end residues are part of each CDR3. Fields, in order: V gene, CDR3 length, D gene, clone size, J gene, CDR3 protein, CDR3 DNA. A D gene is named only where the DNA matches it firmly. Clone size, where shown, is once, few, many, or a class for clones that have expanded.

v_call: TRBV5-4; cdr3_length: 13; d_call: NA; clone_size: once; j_call: TRBJ2-5; cdr3_aa: CASSLHREETQYF; cdr3_nt: TGTGCCAGCAGCTTACACAGGGAAGAGACCCAGTACTTC
v_call: TRBV2; cdr3_length: 14; d_call: NA; clone_size: few; j_call: TRBJ2-3; cdr3_aa: CASSGGVRADTQYF; cdr3_nt: TGTGCCAGCAGTGGGGGGGTAAGGGCAGATACGCAGTATTTT
v_call: TRBV6-6; cdr3_length: 16; d_call: NA; clone_size: NA; j_call: TRBJ2-1; cdr3_aa: CASRPHGEGEIDEQFF; cdr3_nt: TGTGCCAGCAGACCCCACGGTGAGGGAGAAATCGATGAGCAGTTCTTC
v_call: TRBV19; cdr3_length: 15; d_call: NA; clone_size: few; j_call: TRBJ1-1; cdr3_aa: CASSIGAGRNTEAFF; cdr3_nt: TGTGCCAGTAGTATTGGGGCAGGGCGGAACACTGAAGCTTTCTTT
v_call: TRBV18; cdr3_length: 18; d_call: TRBD2; clone_size: NA; j_call: TRBJ2-3; cdr3_aa: CASSPGSLAGGMTDTQYF; cdr3_nt: TGTGCCAGCTCACCAGGCTCACTAGCGGGAGGGATGACAGATACGCAGTATTTT
v_call: TRBV5-6; cdr3_length: 15; d_call: NA; clone_size: NA; j_call: TRBJ1-2; cdr3_aa: CASSFYGALGYGYTF; cdr3_nt: TGTGCCAGCAGCTTTTATGGGGCGCTAGGCTATGGCTACACCTTC
v_call: TRBV11-2; cdr3_length: 14; d_call: NA; clone_size: NA; j_call: TRBJ2-1; cdr3_aa: CASSLGRAWNEQFF; cdr3_nt: TGTGCCAGCAGCTTGGGCAGGGCGTGGAATGAGCAGTTCTTC
v_call: TRBV5-1; cdr3_length: 16; d_call: TRBD1; clone_size: NA; j_call: TRBJ1-1; cdr3_aa: CASSLGPGGRGTEAFF; cdr3_nt: TGCGCCAGCAGCTTGGGACCAGGGGGCAGGGGCACTGAAGCTTTCTTT
v_call: TRBV18; cdr3_length: 13; d_call: TRBD2; clone_size: NA; j_call: TRBJ2-1; cdr3_aa: CASSPRLAWEQFF; cdr3_nt: TGTGCCAGCTCACCCCGACTAGCGTGGGAGCAGTTCTTC
v_call: TRBV11-2; cdr3_length: 14; d_call: TRBD2; clone_size: once; j_call: TRBJ2-1; cdr3_aa: CASKTSGLNNEQFF; cdr3_nt: TGTGCCAGCAAGACTAGCGGATTGAACAATGAGCAGTTCTTC
v_call: TRBV7-2; cdr3_length: 14; d_call: NA; clone_size: NA; j_call: TRBJ1-5; cdr3_aa: CASSQGLSNQPQHF; cdr3_nt: TGTGCCAGCAGCCAGGGGTTGAGCAATCAGCCCCAGCATTTT
v_call: TRBV30; cdr3_length: 13; d_call: NA; clone_size: NA; j_call: TRBJ1-2; cdr3_aa: CAWEDNEGYGYTF; cdr3_nt: TGTGCCTGGGAAGACAATGAGGGCTATGGCTACACCTTC
v_call: TRBV7-9; cdr3_length: 14; d_call: NA; clone_size: NA; j_call: TRBJ1-2; cdr3_aa: CASSPSRSLYGYTF; cdr3_nt: TGTGCCAGCAGCCCGTCCAGGTCCCTCTATGGCTACACCTTC
v_call: TRBV19; cdr3_length: 13; d_call: NA; clone_size: NA; j_call: TRBJ2-7; cdr3_aa: CASPDSFSYEQYF; cdr3_nt: TGTGCCAGCCCGGACAGCTTCTCCTACGAGCAGTACTTC
v_call: TRBV6-1; cdr3_length: 17; d_call: TRBD1; clone_size: few; j_call: TRBJ2-1; cdr3_aa: CASSEIPGQGTYNEQFF; cdr3_nt: TGTGCCAGCAGTGAGATACCGGGACAGGGGACCTACAATGAGCAGTTCTTC
v_call: TRBV5-1; cdr3_length: 16; d_call: TRBD2; clone_size: NA; j_call: TRBJ2-3; cdr3_aa: CASSLGLAGNTDTQYF; cdr3_nt: TGCGCCAGCAGCTTGGGCCTAGCGGGGAACACAGATACGCAGTATTTT
v_call: TRBV5-1; cdr3_length: 15; d_call: TRBD2; clone_size: NA; j_call: TRBJ2-7; cdr3_aa: CASSLTLAGGTEQYF; cdr3_nt: TGCGCCAGCAGCCTCACCTTAGCGGGAGGTACCGAGCAGTACTTC
v_call: TRBV28; cdr3_length: 16; d_call: TRBD1; clone_size: NA; j_call: TRBJ2-5; cdr3_aa: CASSSSGQDRGETQYF; cdr3_nt: TGTGCCAGCAGTTCATCCGGACAGGACAGGGGGGAGACCCAGTACTTC
v_call: TRBV5-1; cdr3_length: 15; d_call: NA; clone_size: NA; j_call: TRBJ2-2; cdr3_aa: CASSLFGANTGELFF; cdr3_nt: TGCGCCAGCAGCTTGTTTGGGGCCAACACCGGGGAGCTGTTTTTT
v_call: TRBV2; cdr3_length: 19; d_call: TRBD2; clone_size: NA; j_call: TRBJ2-1; cdr3_aa: CASSGGTGVGGRASNEQFF; cdr3_nt: TGTGCCAGCAGTGGAGGGACGGGGGTTGGCGGGAGAGCCTCCAATGAGCAGTTCTTC
v_call: TRBV7-8; cdr3_length: 16; d_call: NA; clone_size: few; j_call: TRBJ2-1; cdr3_aa: CASSSYRQASYNEQFF; cdr3_nt: TGTGCCAGCAGCTCGTACAGACAGGCCTCCTACAATGAGCAGTTCTTC
v_call: TRBV6-5; cdr3_length: 14; d_call: NA; clone_size: NA; j_call: TRBJ1-1; cdr3_aa: CASSKGDLSTEAFF; cdr3_nt: TGTGCCAGCAGTAAAGGGGACTTGAGTACTGAAGCTTTCTTT
v_call: TRBV9; cdr3_length: 15; d_call: NA; clone_size: NA; j_call: TRBJ2-3; cdr3_aa: CASSRGGGKADTQYF; cdr3_nt: TGTGCCAGCAGTCGTGGTGGCGGGAAGGCAGATACGCAGTATTTT
v_call: TRBV7-8; cdr3_length: 15; d_call: TRBD2; clone_size: once; j_call: TRBJ2-1; cdr3_aa: CASSIGTSGSDEQFF; cdr3_nt: TGTGCCAGCAGCATCGGGACTAGCGGGAGCGATGAGCAGTTCTTC
v_call: TRBV4-1; cdr3_length: 13; d_call: TRBD1; clone_size: NA; j_call: TRBJ2-7; cdr3_aa: CASSQVTGEEQYF; cdr3_nt: TGCGCCAGCAGCCAAGTTACAGGGGAAGAGCAGTACTTC
v_call: TRBV13; cdr3_length: 13; d_call: NA; clone_size: NA; j_call: TRBJ2-4; cdr3_aa: CASSFLLGNIQYF; cdr3_nt: TGTGCCAGCAGCTTCCTACTAGGGAACATTCAGTACTTC
v_call: TRBV20-1; cdr3_length: 11; d_call: NA; clone_size: once; j_call: TRBJ1-2; cdr3_aa: CSARGRVGYTF; cdr3_nt: TGCAGTGCTAGAGGCAGGGTGGGCTACACCTTC
v_call: TRBV19; cdr3_length: 15; d_call: TRBD2; clone_size: NA; j_call: TRBJ2-7; cdr3_aa: CASSTGTSVNYEQYF; cdr3_nt: TGTGCCAGTAGTACGGGGACTAGCGTAAACTACGAGCAGTACTTC
v_call: TRBV7-9; cdr3_length: 14; d_call: TRBD1; clone_size: NA; j_call: TRBJ2-7; cdr3_aa: CASSRQGLGYEQYF; cdr3_nt: TGTGCCAGCAGCCGACAGGGTCTTGGGTACGAGCAGTACTTC
v_call: TRBV10-3; cdr3_length: 17; d_call: TRBD1; clone_size: NA; j_call: TRBJ1-5; cdr3_aa: CAISESRQGVGDQPQHF; cdr3_nt: TGTGCCATCAGTGAGTCGAGACAGGGAGTAGGAGATCAGCCCCAGCATTTT
v_call: TRBV19; cdr3_length: 12; d_call: NA; clone_size: NA; j_call: TRBJ2-7; cdr3_aa: CASRDRSYEQYF; cdr3_nt: TGTGCCAGTAGGGACAGATCCTACGAGCAGTACTTC
v_call: TRBV4-2; cdr3_length: 16; d_call: TRBD1; clone_size: NA; j_call: TRBJ1-1; cdr3_aa: CASSAVARGRDTEAFF; cdr3_nt: TGTGCCAGCAGCGCCGTAGCGAGGGGGCGGGACACTGAAGCTTTCTTT
v_call: TRBV11-1; cdr3_length: 14; d_call: TRBD1; clone_size: NA; j_call: TRBJ2-7; cdr3_aa: CASSPGQGAYEQYF; cdr3_nt: TGTGCCAGCAGCCCCGGACAGGGGGCGTACGAGCAGTACTTC
v_call: TRBV10-3; cdr3_length: 13; d_call: NA; clone_size: NA; j_call: TRBJ2-5; cdr3_aa: CAIKEGGQETQYF; cdr3_nt: TGTGCCATCAAGGAGGGCGGTCAAGAGACCCAGTACTTC
v_call: TRBV28; cdr3_length: 16; d_call: TRBD1; clone_size: NA; j_call: TRBJ2-5; cdr3_aa: CASSRRTGQLQETQYF; cdr3_nt: TGTGCCAGCAGTCGACGGACAGGGCAACTACAAGAGACCCAGTACTTC
v_call: TRBV7-8; cdr3_length: 15; d_call: NA; clone_size: NA; j_call: TRBJ2-2; cdr3_aa: CASTSPGGLTGELFF; cdr3_nt: TGTGCCAGCACTAGCCCCGGAGGCTTGACCGGGGAGCTGTTTTTT
v_call: TRBV7-8; cdr3_length: 16; d_call: TRBD1; clone_size: NA; j_call: TRBJ1-5; cdr3_aa: CASSSWGDRRLQPQHF; cdr3_nt: TGTGCCAGCAGCTCGTGGGGGGACAGGAGACTTCAGCCCCAGCATTTT
v_call: TRBV30; cdr3_length: 13; d_call: NA; clone_size: NA; j_call: TRBJ1-1; cdr3_aa: CAWSTRGQIEAFF; cdr3_nt: TGTGCCTGGAGTACCCGAGGACAAATTGAAGCTTTCTTT
v_call: TRBV6-5; cdr3_length: 13; d_call: NA; clone_size: NA; j_call: TRBJ2-1; cdr3_aa: CASSPGSYNEQFF; cdr3_nt: TGTGCCAGCTCGCCGGGCTCCTACAATGAGCAGTTCTTC
v_call: TRBV7-2; cdr3_length: 15; d_call: TRBD1; clone_size: NA; j_call: TRBJ1-3; cdr3_aa: CASSHIQGAGNTIYF; cdr3_nt: TGTGCCAGCAGCCATATACAGGGGGCTGGAAACACCATATATTTT
v_call: TRBV5-6; cdr3_length: 14; d_call: TRBD1; clone_size: NA; j_call: TRBJ2-7; cdr3_aa: CASSATGMLLEQYF; cdr3_nt: TGTGCCAGCAGCGCGACAGGGATGCTTCTCGAGCAGTACTTC
v_call: TRBV19; cdr3_length: 14; d_call: NA; clone_size: NA; j_call: TRBJ1-1; cdr3_aa: CASSDRSLRTEAFF; cdr3_nt: TGTGCCAGTAGCGACAGATCCCTTCGCACTGAAGCTTTCTTT
v_call: TRBV5-1; cdr3_length: 15; d_call: NA; clone_size: NA; j_call: TRBJ1-4; cdr3_aa: CASSDTSSTNEKLFF; cdr3_nt: TGCGCCAGCAGCGATACATCGTCTACTAATGAAAAACTGTTTTTT
v_call: TRBV4-1; cdr3_length: 15; d_call: NA; clone_size: NA; j_call: TRBJ2-7; cdr3_aa: CASSQDRGATYEQYF; cdr3_nt: TGCGCCAGCAGCCAAGATCGGGGGGCTACCTACGAGCAGTACTTC
v_call: TRBV10-3; cdr3_length: 15; d_call: TRBD1; clone_size: NA; j_call: TRBJ2-7; cdr3_aa: CAISDPGQGSYEQYF; cdr3_nt: TGTGCCATCAGTGACCCGGGACAGGGGTCCTACGAGCAGTACTTC
v_call: TRBV6-6; cdr3_length: 14; d_call: TRBD1; clone_size: NA; j_call: TRBJ1-2; cdr3_aa: CASRNTGGWDGYTF; cdr3_nt: TGTGCCAGCAGAAATACAGGGGGCTGGGATGGCTACACCTTC
v_call: TRBV19; cdr3_length: 16; d_call: TRBD1; clone_size: NA; j_call: TRBJ1-5; cdr3_aa: CASRRQGSGHNQPQHF; cdr3_nt: TGTGCCAGTCGACGACAGGGGAGTGGGCACAATCAGCCCCAGCATTTT
v_call: TRBV5-6; cdr3_length: 15; d_call: TRBD1; clone_size: NA; j_call: TRBJ2-1; cdr3_aa: CASSPTDRVYNEQFF; cdr3_nt: TGTGCCAGCAGCCCTACCGACAGGGTCTACAATGAGCAGTTCTTC
v_call: TRBV7-2; cdr3_length: 14; d_call: NA; clone_size: NA; j_call: TRBJ2-5; cdr3_aa: CASSSPRGRETQYF; cdr3_nt: TGTGCCAGCAGCTCCCCGAGAGGCCGGGAGACCCAGTACTTC
v_call: TRBV5-1; cdr3_length: 15; d_call: TRBD1; clone_size: NA; j_call: TRBJ1-1; cdr3_aa: CASSLGTGLFTEAFF; cdr3_nt: TGCGCCAGCAGCTTAGGGACAGGGTTGTTTACTGAAGCTTTCTTT